The 21 T cell receptor beta chains reported below all come from one sample, sequenced in a study of T cells after yellow fever vaccination. TCRdb reprocessed the 5' RACE reads with MiXCR, giving one entry per CDR3 protein. The top ten hold 23% of the sample, which has around 310,000 distinct CDR3 sequences, 3% to 4.5% seen once. Here the sequenced sample was PBMCs, taken on the day of the yellow fever booster vaccination. The source is a man aged 18 to 30 who received the YFV17D yellow fever vaccine.

The chain is built from TRBV5-1 and TRBJ1-2; no firm D call. This CDR3 comprises 15 residues. Germline lookup yields CDR1 SGHRS and CDR2 YFSETQ. Trimming removed 0 bases at V and 6 bases at J, with 15 bases between. The CDR3 sequence is CASSLDVVVLNGYTF. In DNA form, the CDR3 reads TGCGCCAGCAGCTTGGATGTAGTCGTTCTTAATGGCTACACCTTC.

Written as DNA, the CDR3 is TGTGCCAGCAGCTTAGGATTAGCGTACCGCTATGGCTACACCTTC. As protein: CASSLGLAYRYGYTF. The rearrangement uses TRBV7-2 and TRBJ1-2; D is undetermined. The CDR3 has 15 residues. The germline V and J ends were trimmed by 1 base and 4 bases, with 13 bases remaining between them. Germline V lookup: CDR1 SGHTA, CDR2 FQGNSA.

The chain links TRBV18 to TRBJ2-6, with TRBD1 as a possible D gene (5 bases). Germline lookup yields CDR1 KGHSH and CDR2 LQKENI. V lost 1 base to trimming and J lost 1 base, with 14 bases between them. The CDR3 loop spans 18 amino acids. In DNA form, the CDR3 reads TGTGCCAGCTCACCACTCCAGGGTGATTATTCTGGGGCCAACGTCCTGACTTTC. Protein sequence: CASSPLQGDYSGANVLTF.

This clonotype was counted many times. The J gene is TRBJ1-2, the V gene TRBV18; D might be TRBD1 (5 bases). V was cut by 6 bases and J by 4 bases, with 12 bases left in between. The CDR3 has 13 residues. Germline V CDR1 and CDR2: KGHSH, LQKENI. CDR3 sequence reads: CASSPDSSYGYTF. The CDR3 DNA sequence: TGTGCCAGCTCGCCCGACAGTAGCTATGGCTACACCTTC.

This clonotype was seen many times. This chain links TRBV4-1 with TRBJ1-2; D possibly corresponds to TRBD1 (5 bases). Trimming shortened V by 1 base and J by 7 bases, and 16 bases separated the two germline ends. The germline gives CDR1 MGHRA, CDR2 YSYEKL. The CDR3 is 15 residues long. CDR3 protein: CASSQVIPGDGGYTF. CDR3 nucleotides: TGCGCCAGCAGCCAAGTCATTCCGGGGGACGGTGGCTACACCTTC.

This chain connects TRBV7-9 to TRBJ2-1, with 10 bases fitting TRBD2. The CDR3 has 16 residues. The germline gives CDR1 SEHNR, CDR2 FQNEAQ (reference sequence). Trimming took 0 bases from V and 7 from J; bases not matched to a gene: 6. The CDR3 reads CASSLAPGLASNEQFF. DNA for the CDR3: TGTGCCAGCAGCTTAGCGCCGGGACTAGCGAGTAATGAGCAGTTCTTC.

This clonotype was seen at least ten times. J is TRBJ2-3 and V is TRBV11-2, with 13 positions matching TRBD2. The CDR3 is 14 amino acids. Trimming cost V 8 bases and J 6 bases; bases outside gene matches: 5. The germline CDR1 and CDR2 sequences are SGHAT and FQNNGV. The CDR3 reads CASGKGLAGDTQYF. In DNA, the CDR3 is TGTGCCAGCGGGAAGGGACTAGCGGGGGATACGCAGTATTTT.

This clonotype came up a few times. This chain joins TRBV13 and TRBJ2-1; 8 nucleotides agree with TRBD1. With 5 bases clipped from V and 5 bases from J, the junction kept 8 bases outside the gene matches. Germline V gene sequence: CDR1 PRHDT, CDR2 FYEKMQ (reference sequence). The CDR3 is 15 residues long. CDR3 sequence (DNA): TGTGCCAGCAGCCGCAGGGGGCACGTGGACAATGAGCAGTTCTTC. It is translated as CASSRRGHVDNEQFF.

A few counts support this clonotype. V is TRBV29-1 and J is TRBJ2-5; D may match TRBD1 or TRBD2 (5 bases each). The CDR3 is 13 amino acids. CDR1 is SQVTM and CDR2 is ANQGSEA in the germline V gene. The V gene lost 3 bases and the J gene lost 2 bases, with 10 bases spanning the gap. CDR3: CSVDLGDQETQYF. The CDR3 nucleotides read TGCAGCGTTGACTTGGGGGATCAAGAGACCCAGTACTTC.

This clonotype was seen more than once but under ten times. The chain carries TRBV4-3 and TRBJ2-3; weak D call: TRBD2 (7 bases). This CDR3 spans 19 amino acids. V lost 0 bases to trimming and J lost 1 base, with 20 bases between them. CDR1 and CDR2 from the germline V gene are LGHNA and YSLEER. In DNA, the CDR3 is TGCGCCAGCAGCCAAGATGGGGGGGGGGCCCCCTTTCGCACAGATACGCAGTATTTT. This codes for CASSQDGGGAPFRTDTQYF.

This clonotype appeared many times. This chain joins TRBV12-3 or TRBV12-4 and TRBJ2-1, with 9 bases identical to TRBD2. The CDR3 length is 16 residues. The V gene end was trimmed by 6 bases and the J gene end by 4 bases; junction bases not matched to a gene: 10. This CDR3 reads CASRHMTSGNYNEQFF. The CDR3 region has the DNA TGTGCCAGCAGGCATATGACTAGCGGAAATTACAATGAGCAGTTCTTC.

V gene TRBV6-2 or TRBV6-3 combines with J gene TRBJ2-1; 10 bases agree with TRBD2. This CDR3 spans 15 amino acids. V gave up 6 bases and J gave up 6 bases; unmatched junction bases: 8. CDR1 and CDR2 from the germline V gene are MNHEY and SVGEGT. The DNA of the CDR3 is TGTGCCAGCAGCCAACTAGCGGGGAACCGCAATGAGCAGTTCTTC. This sequence encodes CASSQLAGNRNEQFF.

V gene TRBV6-5 combines with J gene TRBJ1-6, with 7 bases matching TRBD1. The germline V gene encodes CDR1 MNHEY and CDR2 SVGAGI. V shed 2 bases and J 1 base; nucleotides not matched to a gene: 17. The CDR3 consists of 21 residues. The CDR3 loop reads CASSYRVAGGFVASYNSPLHF. CDR3 nucleotides: TGTGCCAGCAGTTACCGGGTGGCAGGGGGATTTGTGGCGTCCTATAATTCACCCCTCCACTTT.

This clonotype has ten or more counts. The chain couples TRBV6-5 to TRBJ1-1; the match to TRBD1 covers 7 bases. Per germline, CDR1 MNHEY and CDR2 SVGAGI. The trim removed 8 bases at V and 5 bases at J, leaving 14 bases unmatched. This CDR3 is built from 15 residues. The CDR3: CASWGQRLGVTEAFF. Written as DNA, the CDR3 is TGTGCCAGCTGGGGACAGAGACTAGGTGTGACTGAAGCTTTCTTT.

This clonotype was observed many times. The chain has TRBV12-3 or TRBV12-4 and TRBJ2-1, with D perhaps matching TRBD1 or TRBD2 (6 bases each). V was pared by 0 bases and J by 2 bases, with 14 bases between. This CDR3 spans 17 amino acids. CDR3: CASSLAEGGRAYNEQFF. The DNA of the CDR3 is TGTGCCAGCAGTTTAGCGGAGGGGGGTCGCGCCTACAATGAGCAGTTCTTC.

This clonotype was seen many times. The gene calls are TRBV15 and TRBJ2-7; 9 nucleotides align to TRBD2. The V and J ends lost 0 bases and 7 bases, in that order; junction bases with no gene match: 7. Germline CDR1 LNHNV, CDR2 YYDKDF (reference sequence). CDR3 length: 15 amino acids. CDR3 amino acids: CATSRDASGAGEQYF. CDR3 in DNA: TGTGCCACCAGCAGAGATGCTAGCGGGGCGGGAGAGCAGTACTTC.

V is TRBV9 and J is TRBJ1-4; D unclear. The V gene's germline CDR1 is SGDLS and CDR2 YYNGEE. V lost 3 bases and J 2 bases, leaving 8 bases between the germline ends. CDR3 length: 14 residues. The CDR3 DNA reads as TGTGCCAGCAGCGCGAGGTCGACTAATGAAAAACTGTTTTTT. Translated, it gives CASSARSTNEKLFF.

This clonotype was seen many times. The V and J genes are TRBV7-9 and TRBJ1-1; TRBD1 is a possible D gene (5 bases). This CDR3 is 13 amino acids long. Deletions cut 5 bases from V and 12 bases from J, with 19 bases between. In germline, CDR1 is SEHNR, CDR2 FQNEAQ (reference sequence). The CDR3 sequence is CASSARTGTETFF. For the CDR3, the DNA is TGTGCCAGCAGCGCGCGGACCGGGACCGAAACTTTCTTT.

This clonotype was seen ten or more times. The J gene is TRBJ1-1, the V gene TRBV12-3 or TRBV12-4; D not resolved. This CDR3 spans 15 amino acids. The V end was cut by 2 bases, the J end by 0 bases, with 10 bases between. The CDR3 DNA sequence: TGTGCCAGCAGTTTACTTGCGGGCTTGAACACTGAAGCTTTCTTT. Its protein product is CASSLLAGLNTEAFF.

There are many counts of this clonotype. The chain uses TRBV5-6 and TRBJ2-2; the match to TRBD1 covers 11 bases. The CDR3 contains 14 residues. Germline loops: CDR1 SGHDT, CDR2 YYEEEE. With 3 bases clipped from V and 5 bases from J, the junction kept 0 bases outside the gene matches. In nucleotides, the CDR3 is TGTGCCAGCAGCTGGGACAGGGGGACCGGGGAGCTGTTTTTT. Its protein product is CASSWDRGTGELFF. The full variable domain, completed using reference TRBV5-6 and TRBJ2-2, is DAGVTQSPTHLIKTRGQQVTLRCSPKSGHDTVSWYQQALGQGPQFIFQYYEEEERQRGNFPDRFSGHQFPNYSSELNVNALLLGDSALYLCASSWDRGTGELFFGEGSRLTVL.

There are a few counts of this clonotype. V is TRBV28 and J is TRBJ2-1, with D tentatively TRBD2 (5 bases). This CDR3 has 14 residues. CDR1 MDHEN and CDR2 SYDVKM come from the germline V gene. V dropped 4 bases and J dropped 8 bases, with 15 bases sitting between them. The CDR3 sequence is CASSSPGGRYEQFF. The DNA for the CDR3 is TGTGCCAGCAGTTCCCCCGGCGGGCGGTATGAGCAGTTCTTC.